This entry features one T cell receptor (beta chain) sequence. This clonotype was counted ten times or more. Its recognized antigen is unknown. It has no much larger one-base neighbor in the sample; base qualities were not kept. This record comes from a study of CD8 T cells in ankylosing spondylitis (dated by TCRdb to the late 2010s). General notes on the study: The study set out to find disease-linked TCR variants by profiling T cell receptor beta repertoires in ankylosing spondylitis patients and healthy donors. The full study cohort comprised around 25 ankylosing spondylitis patients and 110 or so healthy donors. Samples of peripheral blood were taken, and for ankylosing spondylitis patients, synovial fluid was collected as well. The study at large found these results: Some TCR beta motif variants had previously been reported in synovial fluid and blood of reactive arthritis patients, which suggested common disease-initiation mechanisms. The disease-linked clones had a CD8+ phenotype and were found at relatively low frequencies in peripheral blood. Significant enrichment of the disease-linked clones was reported in matched synovial fluid samples from ankylosing spondylitis patients. A TCR beta motif of fewer than 10 highly homologous amino acid variants appeared characteristic of blood from ankylosing spondylitis patients.

The CDR3, cysteine through phenylalanine, is 15 amino acids long. The entry retains the CDR3 DNA only, 45 bases that are in frame from base 1. The germline V gene (reference sequence) provides CDR1 LNHNV and CDR2 YYDKDF. Relative to germline, V is missing 3 bases and J is missing 4 bases, with 5 bases of the junction outside any gene match. TCRdb records Illumina HiSeq 2500 as the sequencer. Quantitative 5'-RACE with molecular barcodes was used to prepare TCR beta libraries. The published analysis was carried out like this. To identify disease-linked TCR variants, a new computational method was used, one built on a probabilistic model of VDJ rearrangement. The public reads were reanalyzed by TCRdb: fastp trimming at Q25, MiXCR alignment, in-frame beta chains only. CDR3 protein duplicates are merged, each entry listing the most common genes and DNA. TCRdb's processing, not the authors', yielded these V and J calls. The table for this sample lists about 500,000 distinct CDR3 sequences; less than 6% of them were counted only once. Around 3.4% of the sample is held by the ten biggest clonotypes.

The sequence joins TRBV15 to TRBJ2-5, with TRBD2 identical over 10 junction bases. This clonotype originated in a male donor with ankylosing spondylitis. The sample consisted of blood, either unsorted or a sorted T cell fraction (not recorded which). Here is the DNA: TGTGCCACCAGCAGGAAGGCTAGCGGGAGAGAGACCCAGTACTTC. Its coded protein is CATSRKASGRETQYF.